This TCR beta chain is drawn from a study of CD8 T cells in ankylosing spondylitis. For TCR beta, libraries came from quantitative 5'-RACE with molecular barcodes. TCRdb analysed the 5' RACE reads with MiXCR anew, one entry per CDR3 protein. The table shows more than 250,000 distinct CDR3 sequences, with roughly 12% occurring only once. This clonotype was detected ten times or more. The antigen is undetermined. Study-level findings and limits: Matched ankylosing spondylitis synovial fluid reportedly showed significant enrichment of disease-linked clones.

Germline assignment: CDR1 SGHTA and CDR2 FQGNSA. The length of the CDR3 is 14 residues. V gave up 6 bases and J gave up 2 bases; unmatched junction bases: 2. The chain joins TRBV7-2 to TRBJ2-3; TRBD2 matches at 10 bases. This receptor was taken from a female donor with ankylosing spondylitis or in good health (not recorded which). The specimen was blood, either unsorted or a sorted T cell fraction (not recorded which). CDR3: CASSGLAATDTQYF. CDR3 sequence (DNA): TGTGCCAGCAGTGGACTAGCGGCCACAGATACGCAGTATTTT.